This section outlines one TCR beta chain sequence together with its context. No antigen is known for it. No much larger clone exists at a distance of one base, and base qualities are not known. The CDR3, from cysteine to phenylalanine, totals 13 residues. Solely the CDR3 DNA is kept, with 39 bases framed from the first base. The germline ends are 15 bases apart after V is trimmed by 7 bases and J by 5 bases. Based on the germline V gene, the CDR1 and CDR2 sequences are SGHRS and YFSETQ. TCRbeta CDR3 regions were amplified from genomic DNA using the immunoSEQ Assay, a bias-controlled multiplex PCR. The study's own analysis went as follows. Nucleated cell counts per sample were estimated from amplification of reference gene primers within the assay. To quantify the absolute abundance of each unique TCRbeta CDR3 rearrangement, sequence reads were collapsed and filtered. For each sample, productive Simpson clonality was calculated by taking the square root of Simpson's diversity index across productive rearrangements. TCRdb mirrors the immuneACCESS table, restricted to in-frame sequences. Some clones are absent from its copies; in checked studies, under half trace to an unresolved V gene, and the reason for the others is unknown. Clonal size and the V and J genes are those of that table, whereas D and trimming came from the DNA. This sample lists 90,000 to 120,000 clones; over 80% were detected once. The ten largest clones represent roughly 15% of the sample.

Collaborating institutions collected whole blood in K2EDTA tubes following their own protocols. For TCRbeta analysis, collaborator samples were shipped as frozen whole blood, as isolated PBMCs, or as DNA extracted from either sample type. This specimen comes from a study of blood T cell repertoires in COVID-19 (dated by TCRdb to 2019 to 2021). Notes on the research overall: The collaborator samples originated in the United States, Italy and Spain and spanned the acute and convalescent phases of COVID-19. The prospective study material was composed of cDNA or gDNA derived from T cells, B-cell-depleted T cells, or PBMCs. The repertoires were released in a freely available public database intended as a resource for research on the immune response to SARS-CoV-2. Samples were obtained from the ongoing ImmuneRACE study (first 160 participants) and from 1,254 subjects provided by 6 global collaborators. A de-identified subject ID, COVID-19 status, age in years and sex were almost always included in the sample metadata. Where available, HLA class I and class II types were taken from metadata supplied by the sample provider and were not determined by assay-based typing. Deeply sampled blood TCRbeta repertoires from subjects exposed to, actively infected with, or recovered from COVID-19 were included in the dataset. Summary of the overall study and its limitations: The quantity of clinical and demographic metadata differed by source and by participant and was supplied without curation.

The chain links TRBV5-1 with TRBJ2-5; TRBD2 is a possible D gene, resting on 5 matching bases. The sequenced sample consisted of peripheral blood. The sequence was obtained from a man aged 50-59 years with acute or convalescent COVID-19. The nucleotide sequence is TGCGCCAGCGGGAGTGGGCCTTCGGAGACCCAGTACTTC. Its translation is CASGSGPSETQYF.